What follows describes a single T cell receptor beta chain. Two negative PCRs, clearance, or symptom resolution characterized the recovered Cohort 3 donors. The entry originates in a study of blood T cell repertoires in COVID-19. Original processing notes: Quantification of nucleated cells was approximated via reference gene primer amplification. Only in-frame clones appear in the TCRdb table, and some are missing; sequencing was by immunoSEQ multiplex PCR. V and J calls and clone size follow that table, whereas D and trimming were derived from the DNA. The sample includes approximately 230,000 clones, approximately 82% of them seen just once. V lost 5 bases, J lost 4 bases, and 11 bases stayed unmatched. The CDR3 runs to 15 residues. Germline V lookup: CDR1 SGHVS, CDR2 FQNEAQ.

The gene calls are TRBV7-8 and TRBJ2-7, with 7 bases matching TRBD2. The sequenced material came from PBMCs or T cells enriched from blood (not recorded which). This receptor was obtained from a middle-aged man who had recovered from COVID-19. CDR3 sequence reads: CASSRDSSGAYEQYF. CDR3 nucleotide sequence: TGTGCCAGCAGCCGAGATTCCAGCGGGGCTTACGAGCAGTACTTC.